These 22 T cell receptor beta chains were all obtained from the same sample, sequenced in a study of OX40 agonist ivuxolimab in advanced cancers. TCRdb's table, derived via immunoSEQ multiplex PCR, lists solely in-frame clones and lacks some. The sample includes around 47,000 clones, approximately 88% of them seen just once. The sequences come from CD4+ or CD8+ T cells sorted from blood, collected in a trial of the OX40 agonist ivuxolimab. Every receptor here comes from an adult with an advanced solid tumor such as melanoma, head and neck, liver or kidney cancer.

The chain links TRBV7-9 to TRBJ1-5; possibly TRBD1 for D (5 bases). V lost 6 bases and J 5 bases, leaving 14 bases between the germline ends. There are 14 residues in the CDR3. Germline V CDR1 and CDR2: SEHNR, FQNEAQ (reference sequence). The CDR3 region has the DNA TGTGCCAGCAGGCAGGGAGGGGAGGATCAGCCCCAGCATTTT. This gives the protein CASRQGGEDQPQHF.

The chain employs TRBV29-1 and TRBJ1-2; possibly TRBD1 for D (5 bases). Trimming stripped 2 bases from V and 0 bases from J, with 10 bases between. Germline V lookup: CDR1 SQVTM, CDR2 ANQGSEA. This CDR3 is built from 14 residues. The CDR3 loop is CSVEWDGPNYGYTF. The CDR3, as DNA: TGCAGCGTTGAATGGGACGGCCCTAACTATGGCTACACCTTC.

The chain combines TRBV11-2 with TRBJ2-7; no definite D call. Germline V gene sequence: CDR1 SGHAT, CDR2 FQNNGV. The CDR3 has 13 amino acids. Trimming stripped 3 bases from V and 0 bases from J, with 6 bases between. CDR3 residues: CASSLGHSYEQYF. DNA of the CDR3: TGTGCCAGCAGCTTGGGCCACTCCTACGAGCAGTACTTC.

The chain employs TRBV4-3 and TRBJ2-2; 7 nucleotides line up with TRBD2. The trim removed 4 bases at V and 1 base at J, leaving 12 bases unmatched. Germline V gives CDR1 LGHNA, CDR2 YSLEER. The length of the CDR3 is 18 residues. The CDR3 spells CASSPGRLMTENTGELFF. As DNA, the CDR3 is TGCGCCAGCAGCCCCGGGAGGCTTATGACAGAGAACACCGGGGAGCTGTTTTTT.

The chain combines TRBV11-3 with TRBJ2-7; D is uncertain. Deletions cut 3 bases from V and 1 base from J, with 7 bases between. This CDR3 has 13 residues. Per the germline V gene, CDR1 is SGHNT and CDR2 is YENEEA. CDR3 region: CASSFGQSYEQYF. The CDR3 DNA is TGTGCCAGCAGCTTCGGGCAGTCCTACGAGCAGTACTTC.

This sequence joins TRBV5-1 and TRBJ2-1; TRBD2 might be the D (5 bases). The CDR3 totals 20 residues. The germline gives CDR1 SGHRS, CDR2 YFSETQ. Trimming removed 0 bases from V and 0 bases from J, with 22 bases in between. In DNA form, the CDR3 reads TGCGCCAGCAGCTTGGAGATTAGCGATAACCCTGTCCCCTCCTACAATGAGCAGTTCTTC. Translated: CASSLEISDNPVPSYNEQFF.

The rearrangement uses TRBV9 and TRBJ1-2; weak D call: TRBD1 (5 bases). Germline V gene lookup returns CDR1 SGDLS and CDR2 YYNGEE. With 2 bases removed from V and 2 bases from J, the gap between germline ends came to 10 bases. The CDR3 spans 14 residues. This CDR3 is CASSVGQGNYGYTF. CDR3 DNA sequence: TGTGCCAGCAGCGTCGGGCAGGGCAACTATGGCTACACCTTC.

The rearrangement links TRBV7-6 to TRBJ2-7, with 9 bases matching TRBD2. The CDR3 totals 14 residues. V lost 3 bases to trimming and J lost 7 bases; unmatched junction nucleotides: 7. Germline lookup yields CDR1 SGHVS and CDR2 FNYEAQ. CDR3 sequence reads: CASSLREGFREQYF. Here the CDR3 DNA reads TGTGCCAGCAGCTTGCGGGAGGGGTTTCGTGAGCAGTACTTC.

V usage is TRBV27 and J usage is TRBJ1-1; D gene uncertain. Germline V lookup: CDR1 MNHEY, CDR2 SMNVEV (reference sequence). The CDR3 length is 13 residues. V was trimmed by 3 bases and J by 2 bases, leaving 7 bases between them. The CDR3 here is CASSLGRNTEAFF. In DNA form, the CDR3 reads TGTGCCAGCAGTTTGGGCAGAAACACTGAAGCTTTCTTT.

The chain links TRBV6-6 to TRBJ1-2; weak D call: TRBD1 (6 bases). Deletions cut 8 bases from V and 4 bases from J, with 20 bases between. Germline V gene data show CDR1 as MNHNY and CDR2 as SVGAGI (reference sequence). The CDR3 is made up of 15 amino acids. The CDR3 here is CASYFAGGGIYGYTF. CDR3 sequence (DNA): TGTGCCAGCTATTTCGCCGGGGGGGGCATCTATGGCTACACCTTC.

This chain joins TRBV7-9 and TRBJ2-7; D is possibly TRBD1 (6 bases). CDR1 is SEHNR, CDR2 FQNEAQ, per germline (reference sequence). The V gene lost 5 bases and the J gene lost 0 bases, with 14 bases spanning the gap. This CDR3 is 15 amino acids long. This chain's CDR3 is CASSGGLTGSYEQYF. The CDR3 DNA reads TGTGCCAGCAGCGGGGGCCTGACGGGCTCCTACGAGCAGTACTTC.

Concerning this clone: A much larger clone differs by one base, so this may be a read error. The gene calls are TRBV5-1 and TRBJ2-2; TRBD2 might be the D (6 bases). The CDR3 extends over 15 amino acids. V lost 1 base, J lost 3 bases, and 10 bases lay in between. In germline, CDR1 is SGHRS, CDR2 YFSETQ. The CDR3 loop reads CASSLREDHTGELFF. CDR3 DNA sequence: TGCGCCAGCAGCTTGAGGGAGGACCACACCGGGGAGCTGTTTTTT.

The chain has TRBV19 and TRBJ2-7; 7 bases fit TRBD2. This CDR3 has 12 residues. Unmatched junction bases numbered 5, after V lost 9 bases and J lost 3 bases. In germline, CDR1 is LNHDA, CDR2 SQIVND (reference sequence). The CDR3 DNA is TGTGCCAGCGGTTCTAGCGGCTACGAGCAGTACTTC. Residues: CASGSSGYEQYF. The full variable domain, its missing parts supplied by reference TRBV19 and TRBJ2-7, is DGGITQSPKYLFRKEGQNVTLSCEQNLNHDAMYWYRQDPGQGLRLIYYSQIVNDFQKGDIAEGYSVSREKKESFPLTVTSAQKNPTAFYLCASGSSGYEQYFGPGTRLTVT.

This clone has just one count. The CDR3 sequence: CASSPPRTVNYEQYF. The CDR3 DNA reads as TGTGCCAGCAGCCCTCCCCGGACAGTCAACTACGAGCAGTACTTC. This chain connects TRBV13 to TRBJ2-7, with D tentatively TRBD1 (6 bases). V lost 5 bases to trimming and J lost 3 bases, with 17 bases between them. There are 15 residues in the CDR3. The germline V gene has CDR1 PRHDT and CDR2 FYEKMQ (reference sequence).

The rearrangement uses TRBV7-2 and TRBJ2-3; D call uncertain. V was cut by 4 bases and J by 2 bases, with 13 bases left in between. Per germline, CDR1 SGHTA and CDR2 FQGNSA. The CDR3 has 15 residues. CDR3 in DNA: TGTGCCAGCAGCTATGGAGTCAGCAACACAGATACGCAGTATTTT. Its protein is CASSYGVSNTDTQYF.

This sequence joins TRBV21-1 and TRBJ1-6. TRBV21-1 is a pseudogene locus. This CDR3 region has 20 residues. The CDR3 DNA follows: TGTGCCAGCAGCAAAGCCCCTGATAGGGTTTATCGTTCCTATAATTCACCCCTCCACTTT. Encoded protein: CASSKAPDRVYRSYNSPLHF.

This chain links TRBV7-3 with TRBJ2-5; 12 nucleotides match TRBD2. This CDR3 has 15 residues. The germline gives CDR1 SGHTA, CDR2 FQGTGA. The V segment lost 5 bases and the J segment 3 bases; nucleotides outside the gene matches: 4. The CDR3 DNA reads TGTGCCAGCAGCCTTAGACTAGCGGGGGAAGAGACCCAGTACTTC. Protein product: CASSLRLAGEETQYF.

The chain has TRBV18 and TRBJ2-7, with D hard to call. V was shortened by 3 bases and J by 6 bases, with 9 bases between the two germline ends. Germline CDR1 and CDR2: KGHSH and LQKENI. CDR3 length: 12 amino acids. The CDR3 loop reads CASSPGPLEQYF. The CDR3 DNA is TGTGCCAGCTCACCCGGGCCCCTCGAGCAGTACTTC.

The table lists this clone with a few counts. The chain has TRBV11-3 and TRBJ1-3; no reliable D call. Trimming removed 3 bases from V and 2 bases from J, with 14 bases in between. Germline V gives CDR1 SGHNT, CDR2 YENEEA. The length of the CDR3 is 16 residues. The CDR3 spells CASSLPGPTAGNTIYF. The CDR3 DNA reads TGTGCCAGCAGCTTGCCGGGCCCAACAGCTGGAAACACCATATATTTT.

The chain carries TRBV5-1 and TRBJ2-3; D tentatively reads TRBD1 or TRBD2 (5 bases each). The germline V and J ends were trimmed by 0 bases and 0 bases, with 14 bases remaining between them. CDR1 is SGHRS, CDR2 YFSETQ, per germline. The CDR3 spans 17 residues. The CDR3 DNA reads TGCGCCAGCAGCTTGGCTAAAATTCGGGACAGCACAGATACGCAGTATTTT. Amino acid sequence: CASSLAKIRDSTDTQYF.

This clone was detected only a few times. V and J are TRBV20-1 and TRBJ1-2; D not resolved. Trimming removed 0 bases at V and 7 bases at J, with 6 bases between. Germline CDR1 is DFQATT and CDR2 is SNEGSKA (reference sequence). This CDR3 is built from 11 residues. The CDR3 is CSARDFVGYTF. In nucleotides, the CDR3 is TGCAGTGCTAGAGATTTCGTTGGCTACACCTTC.

This clone was seen a handful of times. The genes are TRBV7-2 and TRBJ1-2, with TRBD1 as a possible D gene (5 bases). V was cut by 3 bases and J by 0 bases, with 8 bases left in between. Germline-derived CDR1 and CDR2 are SGHTA and FQGNSA. This CDR3 has 14 amino acids. The CDR3 here is CASSLGPSNYGYTF. The CDR3 DNA reads TGTGCCAGCAGCTTGGGACCTTCTAACTATGGCTACACCTTC.